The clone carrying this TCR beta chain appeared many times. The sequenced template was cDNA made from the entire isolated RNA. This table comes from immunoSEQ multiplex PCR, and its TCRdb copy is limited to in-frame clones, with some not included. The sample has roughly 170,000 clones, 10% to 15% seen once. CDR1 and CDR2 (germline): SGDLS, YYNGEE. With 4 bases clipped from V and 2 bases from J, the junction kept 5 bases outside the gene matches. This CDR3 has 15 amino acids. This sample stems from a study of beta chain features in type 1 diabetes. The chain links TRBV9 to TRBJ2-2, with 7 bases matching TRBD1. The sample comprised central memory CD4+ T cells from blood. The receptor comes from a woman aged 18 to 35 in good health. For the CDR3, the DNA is TGTGCCAGCAGCCCACGGGACAGAAACACCGGGGAGCTGTTTTTT. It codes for CASSPRDRNTGELFF.